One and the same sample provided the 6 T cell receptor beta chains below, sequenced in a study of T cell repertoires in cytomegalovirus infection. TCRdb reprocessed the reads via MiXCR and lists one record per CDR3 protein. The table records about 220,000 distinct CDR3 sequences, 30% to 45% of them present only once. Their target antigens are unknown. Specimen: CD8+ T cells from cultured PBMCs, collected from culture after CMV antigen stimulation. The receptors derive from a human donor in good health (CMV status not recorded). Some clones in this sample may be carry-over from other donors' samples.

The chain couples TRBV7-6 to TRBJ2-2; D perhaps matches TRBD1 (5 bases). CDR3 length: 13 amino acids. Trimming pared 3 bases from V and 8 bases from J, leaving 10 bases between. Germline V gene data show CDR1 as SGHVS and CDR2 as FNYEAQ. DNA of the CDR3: TGTGCCAGCAGCTTTGCAGGGAAAGGGGAGCTGTTTTTT. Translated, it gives CASSFAGKGELFF.

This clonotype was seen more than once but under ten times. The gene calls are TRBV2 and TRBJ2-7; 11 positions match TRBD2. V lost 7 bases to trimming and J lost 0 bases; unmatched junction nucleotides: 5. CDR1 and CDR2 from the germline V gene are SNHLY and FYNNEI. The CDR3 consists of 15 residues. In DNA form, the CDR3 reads TGTGCCAGCATTAAACTAGCGGGGGTCTCCTACGAGCAGTACTTC. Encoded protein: CASIKLAGVSYEQYF.

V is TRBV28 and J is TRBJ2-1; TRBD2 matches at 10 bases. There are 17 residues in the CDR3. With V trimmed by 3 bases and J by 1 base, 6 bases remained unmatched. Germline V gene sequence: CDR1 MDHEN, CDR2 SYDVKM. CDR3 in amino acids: CASSFEPSGSSYNEQFF. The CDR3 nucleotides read TGTGCCAGCAGTTTTGAGCCTAGCGGGAGTTCCTACAATGAGCAGTTCTTC.

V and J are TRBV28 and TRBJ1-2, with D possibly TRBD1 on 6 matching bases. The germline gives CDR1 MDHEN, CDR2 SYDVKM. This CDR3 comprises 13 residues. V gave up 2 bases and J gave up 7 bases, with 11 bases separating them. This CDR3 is CASSLQGFAGYTF. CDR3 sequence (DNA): TGTGCCAGCAGTTTACAGGGGTTTGCTGGCTACACCTTC.

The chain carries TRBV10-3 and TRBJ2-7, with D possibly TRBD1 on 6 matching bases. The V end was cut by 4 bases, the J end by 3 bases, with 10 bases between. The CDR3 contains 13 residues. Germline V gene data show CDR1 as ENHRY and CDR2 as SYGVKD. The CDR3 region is CAISVSGDYEQYF. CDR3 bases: TGTGCCATCAGTGTTTCAGGGGACTACGAGCAGTACTTC.

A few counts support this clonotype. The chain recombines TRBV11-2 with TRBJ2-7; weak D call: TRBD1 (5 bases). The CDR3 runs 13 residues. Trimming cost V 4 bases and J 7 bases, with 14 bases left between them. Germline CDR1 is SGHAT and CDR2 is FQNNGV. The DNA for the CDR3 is TGTGCCAGCAGCTCCCTGACAGTGTCTGAGCAGTACTTC. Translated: CASSSLTVSEQYF.